This is a list of T cell receptor beta chains from one sample in a study of cytomegalovirus exposure and HLA in healthy donors. Sequenced by immunoSEQ multiplex PCR; TCRdb stores in-frame clones only, minus some. The table has over 30,000 clones, 65% to 70% seen once; the top ten hold about 9.4%. The sample taken for sequencing was PBMCs. Source of these receptors: a middle-aged man in good health and CMV-seropositive. The CDR3 runs from the conserved cysteine through the conserved F or W. The D gene is left open where the match is weak. Size tells how often a clone was seen (once, few, many) or the class of an expanded clone, and some rows leave it out.

d_gene,j_gene,v_gene,abundance,CDR3aa,CDR3nt
.,TRBJ2-2,TRBV7-9,.,CASPRDSINTGELFF,TGTGCCAGCCCCAGGGACTCGATAAACACCGGGGAGCTGTTTTTT
TRBD1,TRBJ1-4,TRBV2,.,CASTTGALGREKLFF,TGTGCCAGCACGACAGGGGCCTTGGGACGGGAAAAACTGTTTTTT
TRBD2,TRBJ2-3,TRBV7-9,.,CASSLEAGADTQYF,TGTGCCAGCAGCTTAGAAGCGGGGGCAGATACGCAGTATTTT
TRBD2,TRBJ2-1,TRBV28,.,CASSLWSGGGNEQFF,TGTGCCAGCAGTTTATGGAGCGGGGGGGGCAATGAGCAGTTCTTC
.,TRBJ1-5,TRBV19,few,CASSMPGRWENQPQHF,TGTGCCAGTAGCATGCCAGGGCGGTGGGAAAATCAGCCCCAGCATTTT
TRBD2,TRBJ2-3,TRBV9,once,CASSGWASGGNTDTQYF,TGTGCCAGCAGCGGGTGGGCTAGCGGGGGCAACACAGATACGCAGTATTTT
TRBD2,TRBJ2-3,TRBV4-1,.,CASSHGPQRGRTDTQYF,TGCGCCAGCAGCCATGGTCCCCAGCGGGGCCGCACAGATACGCAGTATTTT
TRBD1,TRBJ1-5,TRBV2,.,CASRGQGRNQPQHF,TGTGCCAGCAGAGGACAGGGTAGGAATCAGCCCCAGCATTTT
TRBD1,TRBJ1-2,TRBV7-9,.,CASSLDRGEPNYGYTF,TGTGCCAGCAGCTTAGACAGGGGCGAACCTAACTATGGCTACACCTTC
TRBD1,TRBJ1-6,TRBV27,.,CASSQSQGGYNSPLHF,TGTGCCAGCAGCCAATCACAGGGGGGCTATAATTCACCCCTCCACTTT
.,TRBJ1-3,TRBV7-8,.,CASSLALQGNTIYF,TGTGCCAGCAGCTTAGCCCTACAGGGAAACACCATATATTTT
TRBD2,TRBJ2-7,TRBV7-2,.,CASSLASGGYEQYF,TGTGCCAGCAGCTTAGCGAGCGGGGGTTACGAGCAGTACTTC
TRBD2,TRBJ2-2,TRBV2,.,CASSSLAGVSTGELFF,TGTGCCAGCAGCTCACTAGCGGGGGTGAGCACCGGGGAGCTGTTTTTT
.,TRBJ2-5,TRBV6-1,.,CASSVRGPLRETQYF,TGTGCCAGCAGTGTTCGAGGGCCCCTTCGGGAGACCCAGTACTTC
TRBD1,TRBJ2-7,TRBV28,.,CASSSNRDRLISGEQYF,TGTGCCAGCAGTTCCAACCGGGACAGGTTGATATCGGGCGAGCAGTACTTC
.,TRBJ2-7,TRBV27,.,CASSLTAAYEQYF,TGTGCCAGCAGTTTGACGGCGGCCTACGAGCAGTACTTC
TRBD1,TRBJ1-2,TRBV19,.,CASSITGTAGYTF,TGTGCCAGTAGTATTACAGGGACAGCTGGCTACACCTTC
.,TRBJ1-5,TRBV6-6,few,CASSQGLGNQPQHF,TGTGCCAGCAGTCAGGGCCTCGGCAATCAGCCCCAGCATTTT
TRBD2,TRBJ2-2,TRBV7-7,.,CASSFSSGGAGGELFF,TGTGCCAGCAGCTTTTCCAGCGGGGGGGCTGGCGGGGAGCTGTTTTTT
TRBD2,TRBJ2-5,TRBV7-2,.,CASSRRLAGGVETQYF,TGTGCCAGCAGCCGACGACTAGCGGGGGGGGTAGAGACCCAGTACTTC
.,TRBJ1-3,TRBV6-1,.,CASSESRRSSGNTIYF,TGTGCCAGCAGTGAAAGTCGACGGAGCTCTGGAAACACCATATATTTT
TRBD2,TRBJ2-1,TRBV7-8,few,CASTQPRRRGGRYEQFF,TGTGCCAGCACCCAGCCTCGTCGGCGGGGGGGCCGGTATGAGCAGTTCTTC
TRBD1,TRBJ1-6,TRBV5-1,.,CASSLEGQGRSPLHF,TGCGCCAGCAGCTTGGAGGGACAGGGCCGGTCACCCCTCCACTTT
.,TRBJ2-5,TRBV5-1,.,CASSFQGQETQYF,TGCGCCAGCAGCTTCCAGGGCCAAGAGACCCAGTACTTC
.,TRBJ1-5,TRBV27,once,CASSPRGGNQPQHF,TGTGCCAGCAGCCCCAGGGGCGGCAATCAGCCCCAGCATTTT
.,TRBJ1-1,TRBV19,few,CASRRTGTEAFF,TGTGCTAGCCGGAGGACCGGCACTGAAGCTTTCTTT
.,TRBJ1-6,TRBV5-6,.,CASSLGLGDSPLHF,TGTGCCAGCAGCTTGGGATTGGGCGATTCACCCCTCCACTTT
TRBD1,TRBJ2-5,TRBV6-5,.,CASSRDRGKTQYF,TGTGCCAGCAGCAGGGACAGGGGAAAGACCCAGTACTTC
TRBD2,TRBJ2-1,TRBV7-2,.,CASSPAGAGAYNEQFF,TGTGCCAGCAGCCCAGCGGGGGCGGGGGCCTACAATGAGCAGTTCTTC
.,TRBJ2-6,TRBV27,few,CASSLLSGANVLTF,TGTGCCAGCAGTTTACTCTCTGGGGCCAACGTCCTGACTTTC